Given below is one T cell receptor (beta chain) in context. Its antigen is not known. Mismatch with germline at one junction end may stem from a read error. The iRepertoire nested amplicon-rescue multiplex PCR amplified TCR alpha and beta CDR3s from RNA. One-step reverse transcription and amplification started from around 100-400 ng of tissue mRNA or PBMC total RNA. TCRdb re-derived calls from the multiplex PCR reads in MiXCR, one entry per CDR3 protein. The data hold fewer than 250,000 distinct CDR3 sequences, with about 31% observed a single time. This entry comes from a study of glioma-infiltrating T cells. Germline CDR1 and CDR2: SGDLS and YYNGEE. CDR3 length: 16 residues. Study-wide findings and caveats: Very few CDR3 sequences were shared between tissue and blood. Above-expected tissue-blood divergence occurred in all gliomas, most in low-grade ones.

V and J are TRBV9 and TRBJ1-3, with 7 bases that match TRBD1. The receptor comes from a human donor with low-grade glioma or glioblastoma, undergoing nonglioma brain surgery, or in good health (not recorded which). The sequencing input was glioma tissue, nonneoplastic brain tissue, or PBMCs (not recorded which). The DNA of the CDR3 is TGTGCCAGCAGCGTAGCTGAGGGGGCAGCCGGAAACAGCATATATTTT. Protein product: CASSVAEGAAGNSIYF.